This T cell receptor (beta chain) was sequenced for a study of T-cell reconstitution after alpha-beta-depleted transplantation in children. V was clipped by 0 bases and J by 0 bases, with 12 bases between them. From germline, CDR1 is LGHNA and CDR2 YNFKEQ. The CDR3 sequence is 16 residues long. In this sample, this clonotype turned up a few times. What it binds is not known. TCRbeta library preparation incorporated unique molecular identifiers. TCRdb reprocessed the PCR reads with MiXCR, giving one entry per CDR3 protein. This table holds nearly 20,000 distinct CDR3 sequences, 10% to 15% found once. Notes on the study in general: Where alpha-beta T cells came from about two months after transplant was reportedly several hundred expanded graft clones.

The sample consisted of PBMCs, mostly from graft donor cells, taken 60 days after TCRalphabeta/CD19-depleted stem cell transplant. J is TRBJ2-7 and V is TRBV4-2, with D tentatively TRBD2 (6 bases). The receptor comes from a female patient between 2 and 15 years old who had a stem cell transplant for congenital amegakaryocytic thrombocytopenia, so the T cells may come from the graft donor. The CDR3 DNA reads as TGTGCCAGCAGCCAAGATCAGGCGGGGAACTCCTACGAGCAGTACTTC. Translated: CASSQDQAGNSYEQYF.